Below are 9 T cell receptor beta chains sequenced from a single sample in a study of T-cell memory formation after mild COVID-19. TCRdb fed the 5' RACE reads into MiXCR, producing one record per CDR3 protein. Among 30,000 or so distinct CDR3 sequences, 21% were seen once, and the ten largest hold approximately 1.5%. What was sequenced was PBMCs or a T cell subset sorted from them (not recorded which). These receptor sequences come from an adult who had mild COVID-19 (a few samples of this study predate the infection). Cell type and time point are not known.

The sample holds many counts of this clonotype. The J gene is TRBJ2-1, the V gene TRBV5-1; TRBD2 matches at 9 bases. V shed 4 bases, J shed 6 bases, and the junction held 8 bases outside the gene matches. The CDR3 is 15 amino acids. Germline V gene sequence: CDR1 SGHRS, CDR2 YFSETQ. The CDR3 here is CASSENSGSLNEQFF. As DNA, the CDR3 is TGCGCCAGCAGCGAGAATAGCGGGAGCCTCAATGAGCAGTTCTTC. The entire variable domain, with the rest obtained from reference TRBV5-1 and TRBJ2-1, is as follows: KAGVTQTPRYLIKTRGQQVTLSCSPISGHRSVSWYQQTPGQGLQFLFEYFSETQRNKGNFPGRFSGRQFSNSRSEMNVSTLELGDSALYLCASSENSGSLNEQFFGPGTRLTVL.

The chain employs TRBV12-3 or TRBV12-4 and TRBJ1-5; 9 nucleotides agree with TRBD1. The CDR3 is made up of 16 amino acids. V lost 11 bases, J lost 6 bases, and 17 bases stayed unmatched. CDR3 DNA sequence: TGTGCCTCATATTCGGGACAGGGAATGGGTGGTCAGCCCCAGCATTTT. This encodes CASYSGQGMGGQPQHF.

This clonotype appeared many times. V and J are TRBV7-9 and TRBJ2-7, with D perhaps assigned TRBD1 or TRBD2 (5 bases each). The germline V gene encodes CDR1 SEHNR and CDR2 FQNEAQ (reference sequence). CDR3 size: 16 residues. Trimming cost V 1 base and J 3 bases, with 16 bases left between them. CDR3 in DNA: TGTGCCAGCAGCTTAGGGTCCGGGGCACAGAGCTACGAGCAGTACTTC. Amino acid sequence: CASSLGSGAQSYEQYF.

The chain uses TRBV7-3 and TRBJ2-3, with D possibly matching TRBD2 (5 bases). Germline CDR1 SGHTA, CDR2 FQGTGA. The CDR3 runs to 12 residues. V lost 5 bases and J 12 bases, leaving 15 bases between the germline ends. CDR3 protein: CASSGGESPQYF. As DNA, the CDR3 is TGTGCCAGCAGCGGAGGAGAGTCCCCCCAGTATTTT.

This clonotype was seen repeatedly, ten times or more. This chain connects TRBV12-3 or TRBV12-4 to TRBJ2-5; TRBD1 matches at 11 bases. This CDR3 region has 15 residues. V dropped 6 bases and J dropped 5; count of bases not matched to a gene: 8. CDR3 DNA: TGTGCCAGCAGCCGGGGACAGGGGGGTGAGGAGACCCAGTACTTC. It translates to CASSRGQGGEETQYF.

This clonotype came up many times. The gene calls are TRBV19 and TRBJ1-2, with unresolved D. The germline gives CDR1 LNHDA, CDR2 SQIVND (reference sequence). This CDR3 region has 15 residues. V lost 4 bases and J lost 0, with 12 bases in between. CDR3 sequence reads: CASSTLFEANYGYTF. The CDR3 DNA is TGTGCCAGTAGTACCCTCTTTGAGGCTAACTATGGCTACACCTTC.

The chain carries TRBV2 and TRBJ2-3, with 8 bases fitting TRBD2. CDR1 and CDR2 from the germline V gene are SNHLY and FYNNEI. V lost 7 bases and J lost 1; bases outside the gene matches: 7. This CDR3 comprises 15 residues. The CDR3 reads CASNLAGQGTDTQYF. CDR3 sequence (DNA): TGTGCCAGCAATTTAGCGGGGCAGGGCACAGATACGCAGTATTTT.

This clonotype was seen many times. V and J are TRBV18 and TRBJ2-1; 8 positions match TRBD1. Trimming took 0 bases from V and 7 from J; bases not matched to a gene: 8. The CDR3 extends over 16 amino acids. CDR1 KGHSH and CDR2 LQKENI come from the germline V gene. CDR3 nucleotides: TGTGCCAGCTCACCACCCGGACAGGGAAGGGGGAATGAGCAGTTCTTC. As protein: CASSPPGQGRGNEQFF.

In this sample, this clonotype turned up many times. This chain links TRBV5-1 with TRBJ2-7; D is ambiguous. CDR1 and CDR2 (germline): SGHRS, YFSETQ. The CDR3 totals 12 residues. V lost 4 bases and J 5 bases, leaving 10 bases between the germline ends. The CDR3 coding sequence is TGCGCCAGCAGCCTGACATCAAACGAGCAGTACTTC. Translating it yields CASSLTSNEQYF.